The 6 T cell receptor beta chains listed next were all sequenced from one sample in a study of T cells in Graves' hyperthyroidism and ophthalmopathy. There were TCR beta CDR3 regions amplified from RNA transcripts. First-round RT-PCR of the TCR CDR3 relied on the HTBI primer set. TCRdb reanalysed the multiplex PCR reads using MiXCR and keeps one entry per CDR3 protein. Among fewer than 650,000 distinct CDR3 sequences, roughly 14% were seen once, and the ten largest hold roughly 4.5%. The sample comprised blood. Every receptor here comes from a woman aged 40-49 years with Graves' ophthalmopathy.

This clonotype came up many times. The chain has TRBV28 and TRBJ2-7; 10 bases fit TRBD2. The CDR3 consists of 14 residues. Germline CDR1 MDHEN, CDR2 SYDVKM. Losses at the gene ends were 6 bases for V and 0 bases for J; bases not matched to a gene: 2. CDR3 in DNA: TGTGCCAGCAGCGGGACTAGCGTCTCCTACGAGCAGTACTTC. This gives the protein CASSGTSVSYEQYF. Together with reference TRBV28 and TRBJ2-7, the CDR3 gives the full variable domain: DVKVTQSSRYLVKRTGEKVFLECVQDMDHENMFWYRQDPGLGLRLIYFSYDVKMKEKGDIPEGYSVSREKKERFSLILESASTNQTSMYLCASSGTSVSYEQYFGPGTRLTVT.

This clonotype was counted ten times or more. The chain couples TRBV11-1 to TRBJ1-5; D remains ambiguous. The CDR3 runs 16 residues. Germline V gene data show CDR1 as SGHAT and CDR2 as FQDESV (reference sequence). V was clipped by 1 base and J by 3 bases, with 13 bases between them. Here the CDR3 reads CASSLGAGSFNQPQHF. The CDR3 coding sequence is TGTGCCAGCAGCTTAGGGGCGGGTAGTTTCAATCAGCCCCAGCATTTT.

This clonotype was seen repeatedly, ten times or more. The chain links TRBV7-2 to TRBJ2-5; D is unclear. V was shortened by 2 bases and J by 1 base, with 8 bases between the two germline ends. CDR3 length: 14 amino acids. CDR1 SGHTA and CDR2 FQGNSA come from the germline V gene. DNA for the CDR3: TGTGCCAGCAGCTTAAGAGCGCTCCAAGAGACCCAGTACTTC. Its translation: CASSLRALQETQYF.

This clonotype was seen at least ten times. The chain has TRBV28 and TRBJ2-5; maybe TRBD1 (7 bases). V lost 8 bases and J 0 bases, leaving 10 bases between the germline ends. Germline V gives CDR1 MDHEN, CDR2 SYDVKM. The CDR3 sequence is 13 residues long. The CDR3 sequence is CASAGGYQETQYF. In nucleotides, the CDR3 is TGTGCCAGCGCAGGGGGGTACCAAGAGACCCAGTACTTC.

V gene TRBV28 combines with J gene TRBJ2-2, with D unclear. The V gene lost 3 bases and the J gene lost 3 bases, with 8 bases spanning the gap. The CDR3 is made up of 14 amino acids. The germline V gene encodes CDR1 MDHEN and CDR2 SYDVKM. The CDR3 DNA reads TGTGCCAGCAGTTTCGGGCACCACACCGGGGAGCTGTTTTTT. It encodes CASSFGHHTGELFF. Full variable domain (missing parts from reference TRBV28 and TRBJ2-2): DVKVTQSSRYLVKRTGEKVFLECVQDMDHENMFWYRQDPGLGLRLIYFSYDVKMKEKGDIPEGYSVSREKKERFSLILESASTNQTSMYLCASSFGHHTGELFFGEGSRLTVL.

This clonotype was counted at least ten times. This rearrangement joins TRBV5-4 to TRBJ2-2, with 9 positions matching TRBD1. The J segment lost 5 bases and the V segment lost 7 bases, leaving 9 bases of the junction unmatched. The CDR3 is made up of 15 amino acids. Germline V gene data show CDR1 as SGHNT and CDR2 as YYREEE (reference sequence). The CDR3 here is CASGNRGLSTGELFF. CDR3 nucleotide sequence: TGTGCCAGCGGAAACAGGGGGCTTTCAACCGGGGAGCTGTTTTTT.